These 9 T cell receptor beta chains share one sample of origin, sequenced in a study of OX40 agonist ivuxolimab in advanced cancers. Some clones are missing from TCRdb's copy, which holds only in-frame ones; the method was immunoSEQ multiplex PCR. The profile shows some 59,000 clones, about nine tenths of them singletons. The source was CD4+ or CD8+ T cells sorted from blood, collected in a trial of the OX40 agonist ivuxolimab. Receptors were obtained from an adult with an advanced solid tumor such as melanoma, head and neck, liver or kidney cancer.

This chain uses TRBV27 with TRBJ2-4; 7 bases line up with TRBD2. CDR3 length: 17 residues. J was trimmed by 7 bases and V by 5 bases; bases with no gene match: 17. CDR1 and CDR2 (germline): MNHEY, SMNVEV (reference sequence). The CDR3 bases are TGTGCCAGCAGTCCGTACGCCGCCGCGCCAGCGGGGAACATTCAGTACTTC. Its translation is CASSPYAAAPAGNIQYF.

The CDR3 bases are TGTGCCAGCGGTCTGGGGACGGTCAGAGGCTACACCTTC. Translated: CASGLGTVRGYTF. The J gene is TRBJ1-2, the V gene TRBV28; possibly TRBD1 for D (5 bases). The ends were cut back, 8 bases at V and 8 bases at J, with 18 bases in the middle. The CDR3 totals 13 residues. Germline assignment: CDR1 MDHEN and CDR2 SYDVKM.

The V gene is TRBV27, the J gene TRBJ1-6, with 9 nucleotides matching TRBD1. CDR3 length equals 15 residues. From germline, CDR1 is MNHEY and CDR2 SMNVEV (reference sequence). Losses at the gene ends were 5 bases for V and 14 bases for J; bases not matched to a gene: 13. The CDR3 DNA sequence: TGTGCCAGCAGTCCCCGGACAGGGGCGTCGGGGGCCCTCCACTTT. Translation gives CASSPRTGASGALHF.

The rearrangement links TRBV28 to TRBJ1-5; 7 bases line up with TRBD1. The CDR3 runs 15 residues. CDR1 and CDR2 (germline): MDHEN, SYDVKM. V was clipped by 5 bases and J by 3 bases; unmatched bases: 7. DNA for the CDR3: TGTGCCAGCAGTAGACAGGGAATCACCAATCAGCCCCAGCATTTT. Its protein is CASSRQGITNQPQHF.

This rearrangement joins TRBV2 to TRBJ1-1, with 9 nucleotides matching TRBD1. V shed 7 bases, J shed 10 bases, and the junction held 10 bases outside the gene matches. CDR1 is SNHLY and CDR2 is FYNNEI in the germline V gene. The CDR3 consists of 13 residues. The CDR3 region is CASTLSGTGLAFF. The CDR3 DNA follows: TGTGCCAGCACCCTATCCGGGACAGGGCTAGCTTTCTTT.

The rearrangement links TRBV7-2 to TRBJ1-1; D not resolved. Germline CDR1 is SGHTA and CDR2 is FQGNSA. CDR3 length equals 15 residues. V dropped 0 bases and J dropped 1 base, with 9 bases sitting between them. CDR3 protein: CASSLAFLQNTEAFF. As DNA, the CDR3 is TGTGCCAGCAGCTTAGCGTTTCTCCAGAACACTGAAGCTTTCTTT.

DNA for the CDR3: TGTGCCAGCAGCTCCTCGGACAGCACAGATACGCAGTATTTT. Its translation is CASSSSDSTDTQYF. The rearrangement joins TRBV7-3 to TRBJ2-3, with D unclear. Germline CDR1 reads SGHTA; CDR2 reads FQGTGA. This CDR3 contains 14 residues. Trimming removed 4 bases at V and 0 bases at J, with 8 bases between.

The chain recombines TRBV7-2 with TRBJ2-7; 7 bases align to TRBD1. Germline trimming cut 1 base from V and 1 base from J; bases unmatched to any gene: 10. CDR3 length: 17 amino acids. CDR1 and CDR2 (germline): SGHTA, FQGNSA. The CDR3 loop is CASSLGGFGTASYEQYF. CDR3 coding DNA: TGTGCCAGCAGCTTAGGTGGTTTCGGGACAGCATCCTACGAGCAGTACTTC.

This clone was observed a handful of times. The chain links TRBV10-3 to TRBJ1-2; D is unclear. V lost 4 bases and J 5 bases, leaving 8 bases between the germline ends. The CDR3 contains 12 residues. The germline V gene has CDR1 ENHRY and CDR2 SYGVKD. The CDR3 region is CAISAGEYGYTF. In DNA, the CDR3 is TGTGCCATCAGTGCTGGGGAGTATGGCTACACCTTC.